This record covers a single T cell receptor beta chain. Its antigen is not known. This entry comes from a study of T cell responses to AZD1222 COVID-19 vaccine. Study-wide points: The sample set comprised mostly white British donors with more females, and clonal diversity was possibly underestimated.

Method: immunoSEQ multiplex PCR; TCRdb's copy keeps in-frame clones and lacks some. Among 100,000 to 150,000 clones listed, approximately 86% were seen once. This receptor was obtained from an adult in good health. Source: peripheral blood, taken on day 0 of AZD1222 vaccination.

CDR3 residues: CASSPGQGTNYGYTF. CDR3 nucleotides: TGTGCCAGCTCACCAGGCCAGGGGACTAACTATGGCTACACCTTC. The chain employs TRBV18 and TRBJ1-2; perhaps TRBD1 as D (6 bases). Trimming took 2 bases from V and 0 from J, leaving 10 bases between them. Germline V gene lookup returns CDR1 KGHSH and CDR2 LQKENI. This CDR3 contains 15 residues.